Presented here are 27 T cell receptor beta chains from one specimen sequenced in a study of cytomegalovirus exposure and HLA in healthy donors. The primer mix had 60 Vbeta and 13 Jbeta primers. Produced via immunoSEQ multiplex PCR; TCRdb's table is partial and in-frame only. This table holds around 150,000 clones, over 75% found once. The sequencing input was PBMCs. The receptors here all came from a man aged 35 to 55 in good health and CMV-seronegative.

This chain joins TRBV27 and TRBJ1-2, with a possible D match to TRBD1 (6 bases). Germline V gene sequence: CDR1 MNHEY, CDR2 SMNVEV (reference sequence). CDR3 length equals 13 residues. V shed 6 bases and J shed 4 bases, with 12 bases lying between them. Here the CDR3 reads CASSPTGFYGYTF. The CDR3 nucleotides read TGTGCCAGCAGCCCAACAGGGTTCTATGGCTACACCTTC.

The gene calls are TRBV5-4 and TRBJ2-3; TRBD2 agrees at 12 bases. The trim removed 3 bases at V and 0 bases at J, leaving 8 bases unmatched. There are 18 residues in the CDR3. CDR1 is SGHNT and CDR2 is YYREEE in the germline V gene (reference sequence). The CDR3 sequence is CASSSLAGGTTSTDTQYF. DNA for the CDR3: TGTGCCAGCAGCTCACTAGCGGGGGGAACCACTAGCACAGATACGCAGTATTTT.

This clone has just one count. The sample has other DNA sequences that encode this CDR3 too. The genes are TRBV6-5 and TRBJ2-7; 8 bases line up with TRBD1. The CDR3 runs to 15 residues. Germline V gene lookup returns CDR1 MNHEY and CDR2 SVGAGI. The junction had 3 bases not matched to a gene; V was cut back by 0 bases and J by 2 bases. CDR3 nucleotide sequence: TGTGCCAGCAGTTACTCTAGGACAGGGCCCTACGAGCAGTACTTC. Translating gives CASSYSRTGPYEQYF.

This chain joins TRBV9 and TRBJ1-1, with TRBD1 identical over 9 bases. The V and J ends lost 4 bases and 6 bases, in that order; junction bases with no gene match: 4. There are 13 residues in the CDR3. Germline loops: CDR1 SGDLS, CDR2 YYNGEE. The CDR3 nucleotides are TGTGCCAGCAGCCCTACAGGGGGCTCTGAAGCTTTCTTT. Residues: CASSPTGGSEAFF. The full variable domain, with the rest looked up from reference TRBV9 and TRBJ1-1, is DSGVTQTPKHLITATGQRVTLRCSPRSGDLSVYWYQQSLDQGLQFLIQYYNGEERAKGNILERFSAQQFPDLHSELNLSSLELGDSALYFCASSPTGGSEAFFGQGTRLTVV.

The V call is TRBV10-2, the J call TRBJ2-1; possibly TRBD2 for D (5 bases). The CDR3 is made up of 15 amino acids. Germline V gives CDR1 WSHSY, CDR2 SAAADI. V was pared by 8 bases and J by 3 bases, with 17 bases between. The CDR3 protein is CASRDPASLYNEQFF. The CDR3 DNA is TGCGCCAGCCGGGATCCTGCGTCCCTCTACAATGAGCAGTTCTTC.

V usage is TRBV5-1 and J usage is TRBJ2-1; 11 bases are shared with TRBD2. The V gene's germline CDR1 is SGHRS and CDR2 YFSETQ. The CDR3 sequence is 14 residues long. V lost 3 bases to trimming and J lost 5 bases; unmatched junction nucleotides: 1. The CDR3 DNA is TGCGCCAGCAGCTCGGGACTAGCGGACAATGAGCAGTTCTTC. Translation: CASSSGLADNEQFF.

The gene calls are TRBV7-6 and TRBJ1-1; possible D gene TRBD1, 6 bases. The length of the CDR3 is 17 residues. CDR1 SGHVS and CDR2 FNYEAQ come from the germline V gene. Trimming stripped 1 base from V and 0 bases from J, with 15 bases between. The CDR3 here is CASSLERGHQMNTEAFF. The DNA for the CDR3 is TGTGCCAGCAGCTTAGAGAGGGGACATCAAATGAACACTGAAGCTTTCTTT.

Points on this clone: One end of the junction fails to match germline, which may point to a read error. V gene TRBV25-1 combines with J gene TRBJ2-2; D is possibly TRBD2 (5 bases). Germline CDR1 is MGHDK and CDR2 is SYGVNS. This CDR3 contains 14 residues. The CDR3, as DNA: TGTGCCAGCAGTGAGACCCTCAACACCGGGGAGCTGCTTTTT. This translates into CASSETLNTGELLF.

This clone has a single count. V gene TRBV27 combines with J gene TRBJ2-7; weak D call: TRBD2 (6 bases). CDR1 and CDR2 (germline): MNHEY, SMNVEV (reference sequence). V lost 3 bases and J lost 11, with 14 bases in between. This CDR3 comprises 12 residues. DNA of the CDR3: TGTGCCAGCAGTTTCCCCGCGGGACGGGAGTACTTC. This translates into CASSFPAGREYF.

This clone was counted a single time. For the CDR3, the DNA is TGTGCCAGCAGCTTATACAGGGACTACGAGCAGTACTTC. This translates into CASSLYRDYEQYF. The rearrangement joins TRBV7-9 to TRBJ2-7, with a possible D match to TRBD1 (6 bases). CDR1 SEHNR and CDR2 FQNEAQ come from the germline V gene (reference sequence). V was shortened by 2 bases and J by 3 bases, with 8 bases between the two germline ends. The CDR3 sequence is 13 residues long.

This clone was seen just once. This chain uses TRBV6-6 with TRBJ1-2; D remains unclear. CDR1 and CDR2 from the germline V gene are MNHNY and SVGAGI (reference sequence). CDR3 length: 11 residues. V was shortened by 0 bases and J by 8 bases, with 4 bases between the two germline ends. The CDR3 protein is CASSYSRGYTF. The CDR3 nucleotides read TGTGCCAGCAGTTACTCGAGGGGCTACACCTTC.

V is TRBV6-1 and J is TRBJ2-1; D might be TRBD2 (6 bases). The ends were cut back, 6 bases at V and 9 bases at J, with 18 bases in the middle. From germline, CDR1 is MNHNS and CDR2 SASEGT. CDR3 length: 14 amino acids. The CDR3 region is CASRSGLPGGEQFF. Here the CDR3 DNA reads TGTGCCAGCAGGTCCGGACTACCCGGGGGTGAGCAGTTCTTC.

In its sample, this clone was seen a few times. The same CDR3 arises from other DNA sequences in this sample as well. V gene TRBV4-1 combines with J gene TRBJ2-7; weak D call: TRBD2 (6 bases). This CDR3 comprises 15 residues. Germline CDR1 and CDR2: MGHRA and YSYEKL. With 0 bases removed from V and 3 bases from J, the gap between germline ends came to 12 bases. The CDR3 spells CASSQDRGLRYEQYF. In DNA form, the CDR3 reads TGCGCCAGCAGCCAAGATCGGGGACTCCGCTACGAGCAGTACTTC.

The chain has TRBV14 and TRBJ2-7, with TRBD2 matching 10 bases. The CDR3 is made up of 14 amino acids. With V trimmed by 5 bases and J by 3 bases, 4 bases remained unmatched. Germline loops: CDR1 SGHDN, CDR2 FVKESK. CDR3 DNA sequence: TGTGCCAGCAGCACTTGGACTAGCGGCTACGAGCAGTACTTC. Translating gives CASSTWTSGYEQYF.

The chain links TRBV6-4 to TRBJ1-2, with 10 bases lining up with TRBD1. The V segment lost 3 bases and the J segment 4 bases; nucleotides outside the gene matches: 5. The CDR3 spans 15 residues. Germline V lookup: CDR1 MRHNA, CDR2 SNTAGT. CDR3 nucleotide sequence: TGTGCCAGCAGTGAGGGACAGGGGAGAGGCTATGGCTACACCTTC. Its translation is CASSEGQGRGYGYTF.

The chain uses TRBV6-1 and TRBJ1-1; a possible D gene is TRBD1 (5 bases). Germline lookup yields CDR1 MNHNS and CDR2 SASEGT. Trimming shortened V by 6 bases and J by 0 bases, and 8 bases separated the two germline ends. This CDR3 comprises 13 residues. The DNA of the CDR3 is TGTGCCAGCAGGATGACAGTGAACACTGAAGCTTTCTTT. Its protein product is CASRMTVNTEAFF.

V is TRBV18 and J is TRBJ2-7; D is possibly TRBD1 (5 bases). The germline CDR1 and CDR2 sequences are KGHSH and LQKENI. The ends were cut back, 2 bases at V and 4 bases at J, with 12 bases in the middle. The length of the CDR3 is 14 residues. The CDR3, as DNA: TGTGCCAGCTCACCATTTGACAGTGCTTACGAGCAGTACTTC. Translated: CASSPFDSAYEQYF.

V usage is TRBV11-2 and J usage is TRBJ1-1; the D gene is possibly TRBD1 (6 bases). The CDR3 has 15 residues. Germline-derived CDR1 and CDR2 are SGHAT and FQNNGV. V was shortened by 3 bases and J by 6 bases, with 17 bases between the two germline ends. In DNA, the CDR3 is TGTGCCAGCAGCTTCAGGGAGGGGGTAGGGCCTGAAGCTTTCTTT. It encodes CASSFREGVGPEAFF.

CDR3 sequence: CASSYSRGPGYGYTF. CDR3 nucleotide sequence: TGTGCCAGCAGTTACTCCAGGGGGCCAGGCTATGGCTACACCTTC. V gene TRBV6-5 combines with J gene TRBJ1-2, with 8 bases lining up with TRBD1. This CDR3 comprises 15 residues. Trimming at V came to 0 bases and at J to 4 bases, leaving 4 bases not matched to a gene. Germline V gives CDR1 MNHEY, CDR2 SVGAGI.

The CDR3 DNA is TGCGCCAGCAGCCAAGAATGGCAGGGAAAAGCTTTCTTT. It codes for CASSQEWQGKAFF. The chain carries TRBV4-1 and TRBJ1-1; TRBD1 might be the D (5 bases). CDR3 length: 13 amino acids. Germline CDR1 reads MGHRA; CDR2 reads YSYEKL. V lost 0 bases and J lost 9, with 11 bases in between.

V usage is TRBV13 and J usage is TRBJ2-1; TRBD2 matches at 9 bases. CDR1 PRHDT and CDR2 FYEKMQ come from the germline V gene (reference sequence). The length of the CDR3 is 16 residues. V lost 5 bases to trimming and J lost 2 bases; unmatched junction nucleotides: 7. CDR3 loop: CASSQRAGGTYNEQFF. The DNA of the CDR3 is TGTGCCAGCAGCCAAAGAGCGGGGGGAACCTACAATGAGCAGTTCTTC.

The chain links TRBV9 to TRBJ2-2; TRBD1 matches at 8 bases. Losses at the gene ends were 3 bases for V and 1 base for J; bases not matched to a gene: 2. The CDR3 sequence is 15 residues long. From germline, CDR1 is SGDLS and CDR2 YYNGEE. CDR3 sequence reads: CASSAQGGNTGELFF. CDR3 nucleotides: TGTGCCAGCAGCGCACAGGGGGGGAACACCGGGGAGCTGTTTTTT.

V is TRBV6-1 and J is TRBJ2-3; 8 nucleotides align to TRBD2. From germline, CDR1 is MNHNS and CDR2 SASEGT. CDR3 length: 15 residues. Unmatched junction bases numbered 6, after V lost 5 bases and J lost 2 bases. The CDR3 DNA follows: TGTGCCAGCAGTTTTATCGGGGGGGACACAGATACGCAGTATTTT. This translates into CASSFIGGDTDTQYF.

The rearrangement links TRBV27 to TRBJ1-2; 11 nucleotides agree with TRBD1. This CDR3 is 14 amino acids long. Germline trimming cut 6 bases from V and 6 bases from J; bases unmatched to any gene: 6. Germline assignment: CDR1 MNHEY and CDR2 SMNVEV (reference sequence). The CDR3 here is CASRRTGGGNGYTF. The CDR3 DNA reads as TGTGCCAGCAGGCGGACAGGGGGCGGTAATGGCTACACCTTC.

This chain connects TRBV13 to TRBJ2-5; D gene uncertain. The end of the DNA fits TRBJ2-7 better, so the J call may be wrong. This CDR3 is 10 amino acids long. Germline CDR1 reads PRHDT; CDR2 reads FYEKMQ (reference sequence). CDR3 sequence: CASSLDEQYF. The CDR3 nucleotides read TGTGCCAGCAGCCTAGACGAGCAGTACTTC.

The chain is built from TRBV6-1 and TRBJ2-2; D is unresolved. The CDR3 is made up of 12 amino acids. Germline values: CDR1 MNHNS, CDR2 SASEGT. Trimming stripped 0 bases from V and 7 bases from J, with 3 bases between. The CDR3 region has the DNA TGTGCCAGCAGTGAAGCGCGCGGGGAGCTGTTTTTT. This codes for CASSEARGELFF.

The chain combines TRBV9 with TRBJ2-2, with D maybe TRBD1 (5 bases). CDR3 length: 15 amino acids. CDR1 SGDLS and CDR2 YYNGEE come from the germline V gene. V lost 4 bases to trimming and J lost 1 base, with 11 bases between them. CDR3 DNA sequence: TGTGCCAGCAGCACCGGCCAGGGGAACACCGGGGAGCTGTTTTTT. Protein product: CASSTGQGNTGELFF.